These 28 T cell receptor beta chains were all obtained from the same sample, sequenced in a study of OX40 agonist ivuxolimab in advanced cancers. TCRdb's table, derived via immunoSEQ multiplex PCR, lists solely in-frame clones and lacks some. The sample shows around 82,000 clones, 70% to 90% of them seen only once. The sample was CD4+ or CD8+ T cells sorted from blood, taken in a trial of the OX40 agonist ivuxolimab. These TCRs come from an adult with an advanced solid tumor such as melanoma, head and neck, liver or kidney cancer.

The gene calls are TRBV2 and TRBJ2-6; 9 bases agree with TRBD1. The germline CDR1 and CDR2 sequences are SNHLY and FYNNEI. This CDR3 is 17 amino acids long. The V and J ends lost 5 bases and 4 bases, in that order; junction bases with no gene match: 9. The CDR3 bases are TGTGCCAGCAGTCCGGGACAGGGCACGAGGGGGGCCAACGTCCTGACTTTC. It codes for CASSPGQGTRGANVLTF.

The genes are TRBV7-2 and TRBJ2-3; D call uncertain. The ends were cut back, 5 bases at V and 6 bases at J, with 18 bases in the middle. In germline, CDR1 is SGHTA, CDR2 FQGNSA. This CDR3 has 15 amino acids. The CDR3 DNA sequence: TGTGCCAGCAGCCCCCCCGGGTCCCTTCGGGATACGCAGTATTTT. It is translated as CASSPPGSLRDTQYF.

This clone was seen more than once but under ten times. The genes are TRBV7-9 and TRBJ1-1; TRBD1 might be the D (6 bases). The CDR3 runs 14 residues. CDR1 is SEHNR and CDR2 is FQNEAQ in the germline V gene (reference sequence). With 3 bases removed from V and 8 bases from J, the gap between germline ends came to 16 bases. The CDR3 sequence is CASSLGAARNEAFF. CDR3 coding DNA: TGTGCCAGCAGCTTGGGGGCTGCTCGAAACGAAGCTTTCTTT.

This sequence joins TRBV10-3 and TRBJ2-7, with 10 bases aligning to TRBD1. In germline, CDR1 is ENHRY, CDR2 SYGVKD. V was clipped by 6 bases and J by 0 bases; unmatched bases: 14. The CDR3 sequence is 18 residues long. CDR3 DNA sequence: TGTGCCATCAGGTCTGGGACAGGGGCTCCTCCTAGCTCCTACGAGCAGTACTTC. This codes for CAIRSGTGAPPSSYEQYF.

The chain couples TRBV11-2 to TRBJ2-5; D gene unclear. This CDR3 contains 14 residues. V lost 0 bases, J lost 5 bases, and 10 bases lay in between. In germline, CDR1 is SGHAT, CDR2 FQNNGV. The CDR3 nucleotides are TGTGCCAGCAGCTTAGACGTGGTGGGGGAGACCCAGTACTTC. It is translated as CASSLDVVGETQYF. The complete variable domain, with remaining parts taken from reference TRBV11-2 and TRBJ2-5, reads EAGVAQSPRYKIIEKRQSVAFWCNPISGHATLYWYQQILGQGPKLLIQFQNNGVVDDSQLPKDRFSAERLKGVDSTLKIQPAKLEDSAVYLCASSLDVVGETQYFGPGTRLLVL.

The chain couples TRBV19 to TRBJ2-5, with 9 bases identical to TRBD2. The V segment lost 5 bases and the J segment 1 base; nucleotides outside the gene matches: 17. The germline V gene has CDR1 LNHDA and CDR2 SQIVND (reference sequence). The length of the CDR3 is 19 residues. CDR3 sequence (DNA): TGTGCCAGTAGTTTTAGGTCTAGCGGGAATTTGCCTGGCCAAGAGACCCAGTACTTC. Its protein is CASSFRSSGNLPGQETQYF.

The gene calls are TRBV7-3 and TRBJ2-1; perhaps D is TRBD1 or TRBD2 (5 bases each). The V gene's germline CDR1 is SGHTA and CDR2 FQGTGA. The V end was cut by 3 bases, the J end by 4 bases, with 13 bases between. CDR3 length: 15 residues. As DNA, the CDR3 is TGTGCCAGCAGCTTTGGGGGAGTGGGGTACAATGAGCAGTTCTTC. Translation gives CASSFGGVGYNEQFF.

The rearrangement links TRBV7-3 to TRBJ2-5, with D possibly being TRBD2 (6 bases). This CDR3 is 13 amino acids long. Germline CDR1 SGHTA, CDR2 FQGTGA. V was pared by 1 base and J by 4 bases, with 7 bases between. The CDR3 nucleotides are TGTGCCAGCAGCTTAATGGGGGGAGAGACCCAGTACTTC. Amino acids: CASSLMGGETQYF.

CDR3 loop: CASSSDRVIAEAFF. DNA of the CDR3: TGTGCCAGCAGCTCGGACAGGGTGATCGCTGAAGCTTTCTTT. The rearrangement joins TRBV5-5 to TRBJ1-1; 8 nucleotides agree with TRBD1. The CDR3 has 14 amino acids. Germline CDR1 is SGHKS and CDR2 is YYEKEE (reference sequence). The V gene end was trimmed by 3 bases and the J gene end by 6 bases; junction bases not matched to a gene: 7.

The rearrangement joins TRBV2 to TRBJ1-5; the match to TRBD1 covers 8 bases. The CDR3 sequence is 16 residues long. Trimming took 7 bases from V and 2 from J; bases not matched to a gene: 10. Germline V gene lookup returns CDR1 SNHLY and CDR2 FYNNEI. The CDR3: CASNNDRGIGNQPQHF. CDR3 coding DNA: TGTGCCAGCAATAATGACAGGGGCATTGGCAATCAGCCCCAGCATTTT.

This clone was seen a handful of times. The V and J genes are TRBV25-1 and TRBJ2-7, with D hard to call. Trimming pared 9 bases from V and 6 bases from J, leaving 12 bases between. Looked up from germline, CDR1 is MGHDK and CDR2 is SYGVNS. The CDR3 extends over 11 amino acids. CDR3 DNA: TGTGCCAGTTTGAGCTCCGGCGAGCAGTACTTC. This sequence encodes CASLSSGEQYF.

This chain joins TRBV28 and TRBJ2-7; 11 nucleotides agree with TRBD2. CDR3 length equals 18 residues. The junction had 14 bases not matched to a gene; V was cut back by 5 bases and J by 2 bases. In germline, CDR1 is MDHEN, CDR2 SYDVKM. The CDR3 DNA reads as TGTGCCAGCAGTACCCCGTCCTTCGGGACTAGCGGCGCCTACGAGCAGTACTTC. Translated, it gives CASSTPSFGTSGAYEQYF.

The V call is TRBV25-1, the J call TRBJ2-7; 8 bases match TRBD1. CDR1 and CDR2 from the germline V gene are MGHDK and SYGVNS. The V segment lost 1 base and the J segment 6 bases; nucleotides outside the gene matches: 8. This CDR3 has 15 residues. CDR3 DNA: TGTGCCAGCAGTGAATTGTTACAGGGGGGAGGCGAGCAGTACTTC. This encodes CASSELLQGGGEQYF.

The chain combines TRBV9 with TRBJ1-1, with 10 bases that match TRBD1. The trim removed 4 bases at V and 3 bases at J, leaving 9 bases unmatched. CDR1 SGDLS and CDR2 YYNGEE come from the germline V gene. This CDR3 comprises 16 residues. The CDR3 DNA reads TGTGCCAGCAGCCCTCAGGGACAGGGGTCCTACACTGAAGCTTTCTTT. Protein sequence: CASSPQGQGSYTEAFF.

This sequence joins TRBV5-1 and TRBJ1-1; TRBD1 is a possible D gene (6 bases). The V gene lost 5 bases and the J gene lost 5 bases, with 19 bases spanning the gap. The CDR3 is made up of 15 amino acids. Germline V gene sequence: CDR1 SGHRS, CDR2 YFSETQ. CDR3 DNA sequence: TGCGCCAGCAGTAGGACTGGAGGGGGAGGAACTGAAGCTTTCTTT. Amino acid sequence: CASSRTGGGGTEAFF.

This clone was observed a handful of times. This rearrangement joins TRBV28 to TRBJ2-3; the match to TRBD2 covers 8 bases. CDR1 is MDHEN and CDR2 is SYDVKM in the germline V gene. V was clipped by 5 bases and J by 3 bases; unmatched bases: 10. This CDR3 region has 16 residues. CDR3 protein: CASSPASGSVTDTQYF. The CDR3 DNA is TGTGCCAGCAGTCCCGCCAGCGGGAGCGTGACAGATACGCAGTATTTT.

The CDR3 coding sequence is TGTGCCAGCAGCACCCAGGGAGTTGAGACCCAGTACTTC. Encoded protein: CASSTQGVETQYF. This chain links TRBV11-2 with TRBJ2-5; D could derive from TRBD1 or TRBD2 (5 bases each). Germline V gene lookup returns CDR1 SGHAT and CDR2 FQNNGV. V lost 5 bases, J lost 5 bases, and 12 bases lay in between. The CDR3 is made up of 13 amino acids.

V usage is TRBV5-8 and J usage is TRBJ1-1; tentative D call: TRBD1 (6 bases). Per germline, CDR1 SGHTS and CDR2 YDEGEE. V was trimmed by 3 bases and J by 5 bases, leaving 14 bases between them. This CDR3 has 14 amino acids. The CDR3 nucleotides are TGTGCCAGCAGCTCGGGACACCCAGGGACTGAAGCTTTCTTT. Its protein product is CASSSGHPGTEAFF.

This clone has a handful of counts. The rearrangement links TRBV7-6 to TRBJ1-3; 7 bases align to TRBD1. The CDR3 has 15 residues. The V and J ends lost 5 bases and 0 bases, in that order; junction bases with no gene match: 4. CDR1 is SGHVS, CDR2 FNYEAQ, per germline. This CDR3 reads CASSAGQFSGNTIYF. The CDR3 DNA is TGTGCCAGCAGCGCGGGACAGTTCTCTGGAAACACCATATATTTT.

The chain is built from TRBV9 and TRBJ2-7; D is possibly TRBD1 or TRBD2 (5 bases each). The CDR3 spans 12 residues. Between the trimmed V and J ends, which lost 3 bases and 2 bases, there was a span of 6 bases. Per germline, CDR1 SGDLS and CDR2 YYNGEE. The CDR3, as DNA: TGTGCCAGCAGCGGAGGGGCCTACGAGCAGTACTTC. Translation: CASSGGAYEQYF.

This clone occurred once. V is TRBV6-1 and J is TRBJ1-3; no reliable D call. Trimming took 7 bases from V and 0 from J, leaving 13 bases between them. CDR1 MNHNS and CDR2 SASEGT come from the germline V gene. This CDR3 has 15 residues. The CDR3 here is CASIPGRISGNTIYF. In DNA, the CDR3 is TGTGCCAGCATCCCCGGACGGATCTCTGGAAACACCATATATTTT.

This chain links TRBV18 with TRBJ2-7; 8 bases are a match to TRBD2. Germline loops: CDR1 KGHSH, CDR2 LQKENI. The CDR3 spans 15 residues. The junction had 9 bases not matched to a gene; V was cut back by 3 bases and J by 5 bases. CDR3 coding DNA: TGTGCCAGCTCACCGAGGCTAGCGGGCAGAGACGAGCAGTACTTC. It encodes CASSPRLAGRDEQYF.

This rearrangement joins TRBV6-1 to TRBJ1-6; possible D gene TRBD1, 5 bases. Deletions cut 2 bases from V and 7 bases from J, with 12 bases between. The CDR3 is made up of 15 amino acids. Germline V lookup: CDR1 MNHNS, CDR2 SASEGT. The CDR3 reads CASSERDSGNSPLHF. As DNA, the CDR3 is TGTGCCAGCAGTGAAAGGGACTCGGGGAATTCACCCCTCCACTTT.

Here the CDR3 reads CASSWGSGELFF. In DNA form, the CDR3 reads TGTGCCAGCAGTTGGGGGTCCGGGGAGCTGTTTTTT. The chain recombines TRBV27 with TRBJ2-2; TRBD1 or TRBD2 may be the D gene (5 bases each). The CDR3 is made up of 12 amino acids. Germline V lookup: CDR1 MNHEY, CDR2 SMNVEV (reference sequence). The ends were cut back, 4 bases at V and 6 bases at J, with 6 bases in the middle.

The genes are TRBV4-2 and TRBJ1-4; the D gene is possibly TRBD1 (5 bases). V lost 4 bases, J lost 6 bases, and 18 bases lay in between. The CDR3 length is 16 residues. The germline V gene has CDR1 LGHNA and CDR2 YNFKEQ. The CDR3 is CASSPIRDPRDEKLFF. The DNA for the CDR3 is TGTGCCAGCAGCCCAATCCGGGACCCCCGAGATGAAAAACTGTTTTTT.

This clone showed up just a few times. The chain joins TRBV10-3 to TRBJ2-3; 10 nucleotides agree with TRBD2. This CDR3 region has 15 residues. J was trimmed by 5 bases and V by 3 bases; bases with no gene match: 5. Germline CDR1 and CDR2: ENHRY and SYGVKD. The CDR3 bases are TGTGCCATCAGTGAACTAGCGGGGAGAAGAGATACGCAGTATTTT. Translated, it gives CAISELAGRRDTQYF.

The CDR3 sequence: CASSPRSGSAGELFF. The CDR3 DNA follows: TGTGCCAGCAGCCCTCGGAGCGGGAGTGCCGGGGAGCTGTTTTTT. V is TRBV11-2 and J is TRBJ2-2; 8 nucleotides align to TRBD2. CDR3 length equals 15 residues. V shed 5 bases, J shed 6 bases, and the junction held 8 bases outside the gene matches. The germline CDR1 and CDR2 sequences are SGHAT and FQNNGV.

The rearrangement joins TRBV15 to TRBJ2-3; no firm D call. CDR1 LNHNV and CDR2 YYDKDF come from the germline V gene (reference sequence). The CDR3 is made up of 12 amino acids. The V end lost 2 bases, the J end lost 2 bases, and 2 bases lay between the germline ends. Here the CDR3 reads CATSRYTDTQYF. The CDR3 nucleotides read TGTGCCACCAGCAGATACACAGATACGCAGTATTTT.